Below are 28 T cell receptor beta chains sequenced from a single sample in a study of monozygotic twins with inflammatory bowel disease. TCRdb re-analyzed the 5' RACE reads; it lists each CDR3 protein once, without DNA. In all, the sample yields around 450,000 distinct CDR3 sequences. Sample: blood. These receptors came from a human donor with ulcerative colitis or Crohn's disease, or a healthy co-twin of an affected twin (not recorded which).

V and J are TRBV3-1 and TRBJ2-7. The CDR3 spans 13 residues. Germline values: CDR1 LGHDT, CDR2 YNNKEL (reference sequence). CDR3: CASSQEELSEQYF.

The rearrangement links TRBV7-2 to TRBJ2-1; TCRdb reports TRBD2, a call that lacks DNA to check it against. This CDR3 contains 14 residues. CDR1 and CDR2 from the germline V gene are SGHTA and FQGNSA. The CDR3 region is CASTRGLAWNEQFF.

The chain carries TRBV9 and TRBJ1-5; with no DNA, the TCRdb D assignment of TRBD1 cannot be verified. The CDR3 is 14 amino acids. CDR1 and CDR2 from the germline V gene are SGDLS and YYNGEE. CDR3 sequence reads: CASSFGPRGQPQHF.

This chain uses TRBV20-1 with TRBJ2-7; the D call of TRBD1 rests on TCRdb alone, since no DNA is present to check it. The CDR3 runs 14 residues. The germline gives CDR1 DFQATT, CDR2 SNEGSKA (reference sequence). This CDR3 is CSAPGWGATYEQYF.

The chain is built from TRBV9 and TRBJ2-5; checking the TCRdb D call of TRBD1 is not possible without DNA. Germline V gene sequence: CDR1 SGDLS, CDR2 YYNGEE. This CDR3 contains 14 residues. The CDR3 region is CASSVAGVKETQYF.

V gene TRBV2 combines with J gene TRBJ2-7; checking the TCRdb D call of TRBD1 is not possible without DNA. There are 15 residues in the CDR3. The germline V gene encodes CDR1 SNHLY and CDR2 FYNNEI. The CDR3 spells CASRGNRGLVYEQYF.

The chain combines TRBV27 with TRBJ2-7; TCRdb's D gene call, TRBD1, goes unchecked for lack of DNA. Germline V gene data show CDR1 as MNHEY and CDR2 as SMNVEV (reference sequence). CDR3 length: 17 amino acids. The CDR3 region is CASSLSSALGPAHEQYF.

V and J are TRBV12-3 or TRBV12-4 and TRBJ2-2. CDR3 length: 16 amino acids. This chain's CDR3 is CASSFLRQRNTGELFF.

The chain links TRBV28 to TRBJ2-7; the TCRdb call, TRBD2, lacks DNA for checking. The CDR3 has 15 residues. From germline, CDR1 is MDHEN and CDR2 SYDVKM. The CDR3 spells CASSRGTSRSYEQYF.

The chain is built from TRBV15 and TRBJ2-1; no DNA is available, so the TRBD1 call from TCRdb remains unchecked. The CDR3 has 16 amino acids. CDR1 LNHNV and CDR2 YYDKDF come from the germline V gene (reference sequence). CDR3 region: CATSRVPTGSWNEQFF.

The chain uses TRBV12-3 or TRBV12-4 and TRBJ1-3; absent DNA, TCRdb's TRBD1 call cannot be checked. CDR3 size: 11 residues. The CDR3 sequence is CATGAGNTIYF.

The chain couples TRBV10-3 to TRBJ2-5; checking the TCRdb D call of TRBD2 is not possible without DNA. Germline V CDR1 and CDR2: ENHRY, SYGVKD. The CDR3 runs to 17 residues. CDR3 protein: CAISESMGTSSQETQYF.

The V gene is TRBV7-2, the J gene TRBJ1-2; TCRdb's D call, TRBD1, is unchecked because there is no DNA. This CDR3 contains 14 residues. Germline V gene lookup returns CDR1 SGHTA and CDR2 FQGNSA. CDR3 amino acids: CASSLGTAGRGYTF.

V is TRBV4-2 and J is TRBJ1-2; the TCRdb D gene call, TRBD1, has no DNA to confirm it. The germline V gene has CDR1 LGHNA and CDR2 YNFKEQ. The CDR3 runs to 14 residues. CDR3 in amino acids: CASSQPGQGPGYTF.

The chain is built from TRBV5-1 and TRBJ2-3. CDR1 and CDR2 from the germline V gene are SGHRS and YFSETQ. CDR3 length: 14 residues. This CDR3 reads CASSLSQGTDTQYF.

V gene TRBV7-2 combines with J gene TRBJ1-3; the TCRdb call, TRBD1, lacks DNA for checking. Looked up from germline, CDR1 is SGHTA and CDR2 is FQGNSA. CDR3 length: 14 amino acids. CDR3 protein: CASSLPGQGNTIYF. The full variable domain, its missing parts supplied by reference TRBV7-2 and TRBJ1-3, is GAGVSQSPSNKVTEKGKDVELRCDPISGHTALYWYRQSLGQGLEFLIYFQGNSAPDKSGLPSDRFSAERTGGSVSTLTIQRTQQEDSAVYLCASSLPGQGNTIYFGEGSWLTVV.

The chain uses TRBV29-1 and TRBJ2-1; with no DNA, the TCRdb D assignment of TRBD1 cannot be verified. The CDR3 runs 11 residues. Germline V gene lookup returns CDR1 SQVTM and CDR2 ANQGSEA. CDR3 region: CSGWTGNEQFF.

V gene TRBV27 combines with J gene TRBJ2-3; TCRdb designates TRBD2, a call that cannot be tested without DNA. Germline values: CDR1 MNHEY, CDR2 SMNVEV (reference sequence). The CDR3 loop spans 15 amino acids. The CDR3 is CASSLTSLSTDTQYF.

J is TRBJ2-2 and V is TRBV5-1. Per the germline V gene, CDR1 is SGHRS and CDR2 is YFSETQ. The CDR3 length is 15 residues. CDR3 sequence: CASSLGTMNTGELFF.

Here the CDR3 reads CSGLPPGTDTQYF. The chain is built from TRBV20-1 and TRBJ2-3; TCRdb gives TRBD2 as the D gene, but with no DNA this cannot be confirmed. The CDR3 totals 13 residues. Germline V lookup: CDR1 DFQATT, CDR2 SNEGSKA (reference sequence).

This chain uses TRBV10-3 with TRBJ1-1; TCRdb's D gene call, TRBD1, goes unchecked for lack of DNA. This CDR3 has 12 amino acids. Germline CDR1 is ENHRY and CDR2 is SYGVKD. The CDR3 loop reads CAIQGAGTEAFF.

CDR3 region: CASSGVRDGDNEQFF. V usage is TRBV4-1 and J usage is TRBJ2-1; there is no DNA to check the TCRdb D call of TRBD1. From germline, CDR1 is MGHRA and CDR2 YSYEKL. The CDR3 is made up of 15 amino acids.

This chain uses TRBV20-1 with TRBJ1-5. Germline CDR1 and CDR2: DFQATT and SNEGSKA (reference sequence). The CDR3 length is 13 residues. CDR3 loop: CSARTSDGQPQHF.

V is TRBV5-1 and J is TRBJ1-5; with no DNA, the TCRdb D assignment of TRBD1 cannot be verified. CDR1 and CDR2 (germline): SGHRS, YFSETQ. The CDR3 extends over 16 amino acids. The CDR3 here is CASSLEGGEGNQPQHF.

The chain links TRBV7-9 to TRBJ2-7; TCRdb selects TRBD1, and the lack of DNA leaves this call unchecked. The CDR3 loop spans 15 amino acids. Germline CDR1 is SEHNR and CDR2 is FQNEAQ (reference sequence). CDR3 in amino acids: CASSLAQTGRYEQYF.

This chain connects TRBV19 to TRBJ2-5. The CDR3 runs 12 residues. Germline V lookup: CDR1 LNHDA, CDR2 SQIVND (reference sequence). The CDR3 reads CASSIGQETQYF.

The CDR3 region is CASSFWTSGEEETQYF. This chain connects TRBV5-5 to TRBJ2-5; TCRdb gives TRBD2 as the D gene, but with no DNA this cannot be confirmed. The CDR3 spans 16 residues. Germline V gene data show CDR1 as SGHKS and CDR2 as YYEKEE (reference sequence).

CDR3 sequence: CSVEEANVLTF. The J gene is TRBJ2-6, the V gene TRBV29-1. This CDR3 region has 11 residues. From germline, CDR1 is SQVTM and CDR2 ANQGSEA.